The 14 T cell receptor beta chains in this list originate from one sample, sequenced in a study of blood T cells in healthy people across ages (dated by TCRdb to about 2015). The receptor library was made with 5' RACE. Sequenced using an Illumina HiSeq 2500. A second roughly 6 to 11 cycle PCR used a sample-barcoded 5' primer and a J-beta primer mix. The public reads were reanalyzed by TCRdb: fastp trimming at Q25, MiXCR alignment, in-frame beta chains only. Under each unique CDR3 protein, matching rows form one entry showing the most common genes and DNA. For this sample there are about 640,000 distinct CDR3 sequences; 58% appear just once. In total, the top ten clones hold 30% to 40% of the sample. The specimen was blood. All receptors come from a man in his sixties in good health.

The V and J genes are TRBV5-1 and TRBJ1-6, with 7 positions matching TRBD1. V dropped 4 bases and J dropped 4; count of bases not matched to a gene: 8. Germline loops: CDR1 SGHRS, CDR2 YFSETQ. The CDR3 contains 16 residues. DNA for the CDR3: TGCGCCAGCAGCCCCCAGGGGGACCCTTATAATTCACCCCTCCACTTT. Residues: CASSPQGDPYNSPLHF.

This clonotype was counted only a few times. The V gene is TRBV20-1, the J gene TRBJ2-5; a possible D gene is TRBD1 (5 bases). CDR3 length: 14 amino acids. Germline V gene lookup returns CDR1 DFQATT and CDR2 SNEGSKA (reference sequence). Trimming took off 0 bases at V and 4 bases at J, with 12 bases between the two ends. The CDR3 DNA sequence: TGCAGTGCTAGAGATCCCAACAGGCCAGAGACCCAGTACTTC. This sequence encodes CSARDPNRPETQYF.

The rearrangement joins TRBV4-1 to TRBJ2-2, with unresolved D. CDR3 length: 14 amino acids. CDR1 is MGHRA and CDR2 is YSYEKL in the germline V gene. Deletions cut 4 bases from V and 5 bases from J, with 11 bases between. CDR3 amino acids: CASSPPMTTGELFF. DNA of the CDR3: TGCGCCAGCAGCCCCCCCATGACTACCGGGGAGCTGTTTTTT.

The V and J genes are TRBV12-3 or TRBV12-4 and TRBJ2-2, with 13 positions matching TRBD2. With V trimmed by 1 base and J by 4 bases, 9 bases remained unmatched. CDR3 size: 19 residues. The CDR3 DNA sequence: TGTGCCAGCAGTTTAGGGGACAGGGGACTAGCGGGGCCCACCGGGGAGCTGTTTTTT. It is translated as CASSLGDRGLAGPTGELFF.

CDR3 residues: CATSTGPSYEQYF. DNA of the CDR3: TGTGCCACATCGACAGGCCCATCGTACGAGCAGTACTTC. V gene TRBV10-3 combines with J gene TRBJ2-7; a weak D match, TRBD1 (6 bases). The CDR3 has 13 amino acids. Trimming pared 10 bases from V and 4 bases from J, leaving 17 bases between. In germline, CDR1 is ENHRY, CDR2 SYGVKD.

V and J are TRBV6-5 and TRBJ1-4; D is perhaps TRBD1 (6 bases). The V gene's germline CDR1 is MNHEY and CDR2 SVGAGI. V was trimmed by 6 bases and J by 4 bases, leaving 15 bases between them. CDR3 size: 15 residues. The DNA of the CDR3 is TGTGCCAGCAGGGACAGAGGGAGGGGTAATGAAAAACTGTTTTTT. Translation gives CASRDRGRGNEKLFF.

The gene calls are TRBV27 and TRBJ1-1; perhaps TRBD1 as D (5 bases). The ends were cut back, 3 bases at V and 5 bases at J, with 10 bases in the middle. Germline V gene lookup returns CDR1 MNHEY and CDR2 SMNVEV (reference sequence). This CDR3 is built from 13 residues. DNA for the CDR3: TGTGCCAGCAGTTTTTCAGGGAAAACTGAAGCTTTCTTT. This encodes CASSFSGKTEAFF.

The chain recombines TRBV18 with TRBJ2-7; 13 bases are a match to TRBD2. Germline loops: CDR1 KGHSH, CDR2 LQKENI. Unmatched junction bases numbered 5, after V lost 3 bases and J lost 6 bases. This CDR3 has 15 amino acids. CDR3 region: CASSPPGLAGLEQYF. The CDR3 bases are TGTGCCAGCTCACCTCCGGGACTAGCGGGGCTCGAGCAGTACTTC.

As regards this clonotype: A read error may account for a junction end that differs from germline. The chain uses TRBV5-1 and TRBJ2-3; perhaps TRBD1 as D (6 bases). Germline assignment: CDR1 SGHRS and CDR2 YFSETQ. There are 13 residues in the CDR3. The CDR3 region is CASSGRSTGTQYF. The DNA for the CDR3 is TGCGCCAGCAGTGGGCGGTCGACAGGTACGCAGTATTTT.

The J gene is TRBJ2-7, the V gene TRBV29-1; the match to TRBD1 covers 8 bases. Trimming took 4 bases from V and 3 from J; bases not matched to a gene: 5. Germline assignment: CDR1 SQVTM and CDR2 ANQGSEA. This CDR3 contains 13 residues. The CDR3 spells CSVVQGAFYEQYF. In DNA form, the CDR3 reads TGCAGCGTTGTCCAGGGGGCCTTCTACGAGCAGTACTTC.

The chain is built from TRBV10-2 and TRBJ2-3; D may match TRBD1 or TRBD2 (6 bases each). V gave up 3 bases and J gave up 4 bases, with 11 bases separating them. The germline gives CDR1 WSHSY, CDR2 SAAADI. The CDR3 runs 14 residues. In DNA form, the CDR3 reads TGCGCCAGCAGTGATGAGGGGGGCCCAGATACGCAGTATTTT. It is translated as CASSDEGGPDTQYF.

The chain links TRBV20-1 to TRBJ2-5; possibly TRBD1 for D (6 bases). V was clipped by 3 bases and J by 1 base, with 15 bases between them. Germline assignment: CDR1 DFQATT and CDR2 SNEGSKA (reference sequence). CDR3 length: 15 amino acids. CDR3 in amino acids: CSARSSGDFQETQYF. CDR3 DNA sequence: TGCAGTGCTAGGTCTTCAGGGGATTTCCAAGAGACCCAGTACTTC.

This sequence joins TRBV6-2 or TRBV6-3 and TRBJ2-4; D may correspond to TRBD1 or TRBD2 (5 bases each). Trimming left V 3 bases short and J 8 bases short, with 11 bases between. Germline loops: CDR1 MNHEY, CDR2 SVGEGT. The CDR3 loop spans 13 amino acids. CDR3 sequence reads: CASSYGGRDIQYF. CDR3 DNA sequence: TGTGCCAGCAGTTATGGGGGACGGGACATTCAGTACTTC.

The chain joins TRBV9 to TRBJ2-5, with 11 nucleotides matching TRBD1. With V trimmed by 2 bases and J by 4 bases, 7 bases remained unmatched. The V gene's germline CDR1 is SGDLS and CDR2 YYNGEE. CDR3 size: 16 residues. Here the CDR3 DNA reads TGTGCCAGCAGCGTCTTGGACAGGGGGCCTCGAGAGACCCAGTACTTC. Its translation: CASSVLDRGPRETQYF.